A selection of T cell receptor beta chains follows, all from one sample in a study of cytotoxic CD8 clonotypes in ibrutinib-treated CLL. Here immunoSEQ multiplex PCR was the method, and the copy in TCRdb shows in-frame clones only, minus some. The sample holds 30,000 to 35,000 clones, 69% seen once. The source was PBMCs, collected before ibrutinib treatment. Source of these receptors: a human donor with chronic lymphocytic leukemia. The CDR3 runs from the conserved cysteine through the conserved F or W. The D gene is left open where the match is weak. Clone sizes are given selectively: once, few, many, or a class where the clone is expanded.

TGTGCCAGCACCAACCATGGAGACACTGAAGCTTTCTTT	CASTNHGDTEAFF	NA	TRBJ1-1	TRBV6-5	NA
TGTGCCAGCAGTTACCTGGGACAGGTATACAATGAGCAGTTCTTC	CASSYLGQVYNEQFF	NA	TRBJ2-1	TRBV6-6	TRBD1
TGCGCCAGCAGCTTGGGACTAGCGGGGGATCTTCGGGAGACCCAGTACTTC	CASSLGLAGDLRETQYF	once	TRBJ2-5	TRBV5-1	TRBD2
TGTGCCAGCAGCTTATTGGCGGGGGGAAACACCGGGGAGCTGTTTTTT	CASSLLAGGNTGELFF	NA	TRBJ2-2	TRBV7-9	TRBD2
TGTGCCAGCAGTGAAATGAATGAGCAGTTCTTC	CASSEMNEQFF	once	TRBJ2-1	TRBV2	NA
TGTGCCAGCAGTACGCCGACAGGGTCCTACAATGAGCAGTTCTTC	CASSTPTGSYNEQFF	NA	TRBJ2-1	TRBV6-5	TRBD1
TGCGCCAGCAGCCAAGCCGTAGCGGCAACAGATACGCAGTATTTT	CASSQAVAATDTQYF	NA	TRBJ2-3	TRBV4-3	NA
TGTGCCAGCAGCTTAGAGGGGAAGTACGAGCAGTACTTC	CASSLEGKYEQYF	NA	TRBJ2-7	TRBV7-9	NA
TGTGCCTGGAACCGGGGGTACAATGAGCAGTTCTTC	CAWNRGYNEQFF	NA	TRBJ2-1	TRBV30	NA
TGTGCCAGCACCACCGGGGGGGGCTATGGCTACACCTTC	CASTTGGGYGYTF	NA	TRBJ1-2	TRBV6-5	NA
TGCGCCAGCAGCCCTAGAGTACAGGGTCACCAAGAGACCCAGTACTTC	CASSPRVQGHQETQYF	NA	TRBJ2-5	TRBV4-1	NA
TGTGCCATCCTCATCGCCTACGAGCAGTACTTC	CAILIAYEQYF	once	TRBJ2-7	TRBV7-9	NA
TGTGCCAGCAGCCTCGGAACTGTTGATACGCAGTATTTT	CASSLGTVDTQYF	NA	TRBJ2-3	TRBV4-2	NA
TGTGCCAGCAGTTTATCGGGCAGGGGATTTCTGAACACTGAAGCTTTCTTT	CASSLSGRGFLNTEAFF	NA	TRBJ1-1	TRBV27	NA